Listed below are T cell receptor beta chains from one sample, sequenced in a study of beta chain features in type 1 diabetes. The table came from immunoSEQ multiplex PCR; TCRdb's copy has only in-frame clones and leaves some out. The table includes about 200,000 clones, roughly a tenth detected once. The sequenced material came from central memory CD4+ T cells from blood. All receptors derive from a man younger than 35 in good health. The CDR3 runs from the conserved cysteine through the conserved F or W. The order of the fields is clone size, D gene, V gene, J gene, CDR3 DNA, CDR3 protein. D genes are given only for firm matches. Not all rows give a size; the values are once, few, many and, for expanded clones, a class.

size: NA; D: NA; V: TRBV2; J: TRBJ1-4; DNA: TGTGCCAGCAGAGCCGGCGACTATTATGAAAAACTGTTTTTT; CDR3: CASRAGDYYEKLFF
size: NA; D: NA; V: TRBV18; J: TRBJ1-1; DNA: TGTGCCAGCTCACCAGAGGTGAACACTGAAGCTTTCTTT; CDR3: CASSPEVNTEAFF
size: few; D: TRBD2; V: TRBV7-2; J: TRBJ2-5; DNA: TGTGCCAGCAGGCAGACGGGAGGGTACCAAGAGACCCAGTACTTC; CDR3: CASRQTGGYQETQYF
size: NA; D: NA; V: TRBV6-5; J: TRBJ2-7; DNA: TGTGCCAGCATGCGTGTGGCGTTGGGCCACTACGAGCAGTACTTC; CDR3: CASMRVALGHYEQYF
size: few; D: TRBD1; V: TRBV30; J: TRBJ2-5; DNA: TGTGCCTGGAGTCCACAGGGGCCGGAGACCCAGTACTTC; CDR3: CAWSPQGPETQYF
size: few; D: TRBD1; V: TRBV11-2; J: TRBJ1-4; DNA: TGTGCCAGCAGCAAAGGACAGGGGGCGGAAAAACTGTTTTTT; CDR3: CASSKGQGAEKLFF
size: NA; D: NA; V: TRBV30; J: TRBJ2-7; DNA: TGTGCCTGGAGTGCGACCTTCTACGAGCAGTACTTC; CDR3: CAWSATFYEQYF
size: NA; D: TRBD1; V: TRBV5-1; J: TRBJ1-4; DNA: TGCGCCAGCAGTTCAGGGACAGGACCTAATGAAAAACTGTTTTTT; CDR3: CASSSGTGPNEKLFF
size: NA; D: TRBD1; V: TRBV29-1; J: TRBJ1-1; DNA: TGCAGCGTTCGACAGGGGGCGCACACTGAAGCTTTCTTT; CDR3: CSVRQGAHTEAFF
size: few; D: TRBD2; V: TRBV5-4; J: TRBJ2-3; DNA: TGTGCCAGCAGCTCTCCTAGCGGGGTCACAGATACGCAGTATTTT; CDR3: CASSSPSGVTDTQYF
size: many; D: TRBD2; V: TRBV25-1; J: TRBJ2-1; DNA: TGTGCCAGCAGTGAACTAGCGGTGGATGAGCAGTTCTTC; CDR3: CASSELAVDEQFF
size: few; D: TRBD2; V: TRBV7-9; J: TRBJ2-1; DNA: TGTGCCAGCAGCTTAGCGCGGGAGGGCCCGGAGCAGTTCTTC; CDR3: CASSLAREGPEQFF
size: NA; D: NA; V: TRBV7-3; J: TRBJ1-4; DNA: TGTGCCAGCAGTTCGGACCCCGGCGGGAAACTGTTTTTT; CDR3: CASSSDPGGKLFF
size: NA; D: NA; V: TRBV27; J: TRBJ1-1; DNA: TGTGCCAGCAGGTCAAATCTTAACACTGAAGCTTTCTTT; CDR3: CASRSNLNTEAFF
size: NA; D: NA; V: TRBV6-1; J: TRBJ2-3; DNA: TGTGCCAGCGAGGGGCTCAGCACAGATACGCAGTATTTT; CDR3: CASEGLSTDTQYF
size: NA; D: NA; V: TRBV5-6; J: TRBJ2-3; DNA: TGTGCCAGCAGCCCGCGGGGACTCAACACAGATACGCAGTATTTT; CDR3: CASSPRGLNTDTQYF
size: few; D: NA; V: TRBV7-8; J: TRBJ2-2; DNA: TGTGCCAGCAGCTCGACAGGAATGGCCACCGGGGAGCTGTTTTTT; CDR3: CASSSTGMATGELFF
size: NA; D: NA; V: TRBV7-7; J: TRBJ2-5; DNA: TGTGCCAGCAGTCGCGAGGGAGAGACCCAGTACTTC; CDR3: CASSREGETQYF
size: few; D: NA; V: TRBV2; J: TRBJ2-2; DNA: TGTGCCAGCAGTCCGATCACGAACACCGGGGAGCTGTTTTTT; CDR3: CASSPITNTGELFF
size: few; D: NA; V: TRBV7-8; J: TRBJ2-6; DNA: TGTGCCAGCAGCTGGGTCAAGAGCTCTGGGGCCAACGTCCTGACTTTC; CDR3: CASSWVKSSGANVLTF
size: few; D: NA; V: TRBV7-3; J: TRBJ1-1; DNA: TGTGCCAGCAGCCCCCTAGCCGGGAACACTGAAGCTTTCTTT; CDR3: CASSPLAGNTEAFF
size: many; D: TRBD2; V: TRBV30; J: TRBJ2-1; DNA: TGTGCCTGGAACGCCCGGACTAGCGGGAGGGCCGGGGGTGAGCAGTTCTTC; CDR3: CAWNARTSGRAGGEQFF
size: few; D: TRBD1; V: TRBV30; J: TRBJ1-3; DNA: TGTGCCTGGAGGGGGACAGGGGGTGGAAACACCATATATTTT; CDR3: CAWRGTGGGNTIYF
size: NA; D: NA; V: TRBV9; J: TRBJ2-7; DNA: TGTGCCAGCAGCGTGGAAACCACAGGGACGGAGCAGTACTTC; CDR3: CASSVETTGTEQYF
size: NA; D: NA; V: TRBV29-1; J: TRBJ1-5; DNA: TGCAGCGTTGGTCCGGGGGACAATCAGCCCCAGCATTTT; CDR3: CSVGPGDNQPQHF
size: many; D: NA; V: TRBV9; J: TRBJ1-2; DNA: TGTGCCAGCAGCGTAACCGGCCACTATGGCTACACCTTC; CDR3: CASSVTGHYGYTF
size: NA; D: NA; V: TRBV10-3; J: TRBJ2-1; DNA: TGTGCCATCAGTGAGTCGAGTTATGAGCAGTTCTTC; CDR3: CAISESSYEQFF
size: NA; D: NA; V: TRBV19; J: TRBJ2-1; DNA: TGTGCCAGTAGTTTGGACTTCTCCTACAATGAGCAGTTCTTC; CDR3: CASSLDFSYNEQFF
size: many; D: TRBD2; V: TRBV28; J: TRBJ2-3; DNA: TGTGCCAGCAGTTTATTAGGACTAGCGGAAACAGATACGCAGTATTTT; CDR3: CASSLLGLAETDTQYF
size: many; D: TRBD1; V: TRBV30; J: TRBJ1-2; DNA: TGTGCCTGGATGAGGGACAGACCGTATGGCTACACCTTC; CDR3: CAWMRDRPYGYTF
size: NA; D: TRBD1; V: TRBV5-4; J: TRBJ1-1; DNA: TGTGCCAGCAGCCCCGGACAGGGCAGAATGAACACTGAAGCTTTCTTT; CDR3: CASSPGQGRMNTEAFF
size: few; D: TRBD2; V: TRBV7-2; J: TRBJ2-7; DNA: TGTGCCAGCAGCACCGGACTAGCGGCCTACGAGCAGTACTTC; CDR3: CASSTGLAAYEQYF
size: few; D: NA; V: TRBV29-1; J: TRBJ1-1; DNA: TGCAGCGCCATCGACCTGGGACACTACAACACTGAAGCTTTCTTT; CDR3: CSAIDLGHYNTEAFF
size: few; D: NA; V: TRBV29-1; J: TRBJ1-1; DNA: TGCAGCGTTGAAGGGGGAGTACAGGGAGGTGCTTTCTTT; CDR3: CSVEGGVQGGAFF
size: few; D: NA; V: TRBV29-1; J: TRBJ2-5; DNA: TGCAGCGGCGTCCGGGGTGTCGGAGAGACCCAGTACTTC; CDR3: CSGVRGVGETQYF
size: NA; D: NA; V: TRBV29-1; J: TRBJ2-6; DNA: TGCAGCGTGCGAGGGGACCTAGGGGCCAACGTCCTGACTTTC; CDR3: CSVRGDLGANVLTF
size: few; D: NA; V: TRBV18; J: TRBJ2-2; DNA: TGTGCCAGCTCACCAATCGAACCCGGGGAGCTGTTTTTT; CDR3: CASSPIEPGELFF
size: few; D: NA; V: TRBV7-8; J: TRBJ2-3; DNA: TGTGCCAGCAGCCTGCGGGACCGAAGAAGCACAGATACGCAGTATTTT; CDR3: CASSLRDRRSTDTQYF
size: NA; D: NA; V: TRBV7-3; J: TRBJ2-3; DNA: TGTGCCAGCAGCGTAAACCTAGGGGATACGCAGTATTTT; CDR3: CASSVNLGDTQYF
size: NA; D: NA; V: TRBV4-1; J: TRBJ2-6; DNA: TGCGCCAGCAGCCAAACGACTACAGGGTCTGGGGCCAACGTCCTGACTTTC; CDR3: CASSQTTTGSGANVLTF
size: NA; D: TRBD2; V: TRBV18; J: TRBJ2-7; DNA: TGTGCCAGCTCACCACTAGGAGCGGGAGGTTCCCTCGAGCAGTACTTC; CDR3: CASSPLGAGGSLEQYF
size: NA; D: TRBD2; V: TRBV4-1; J: TRBJ2-1; DNA: TGCGCCAGCAGCCAAAGGGGACTAGCGGGATCCCACAATGAGCAGTTCTTC; CDR3: CASSQRGLAGSHNEQFF
size: NA; D: TRBD2; V: TRBV7-3; J: TRBJ2-1; DNA: TGTGCCAGCAGCCGAGCGGGAGGGCTATACAATGAGCAGTTCTTC; CDR3: CASSRAGGLYNEQFF
size: NA; D: NA; V: TRBV5-6; J: TRBJ2-7; DNA: TGTGCCAGCAGCTTCCAGACATACGAGCAGTACTTC; CDR3: CASSFQTYEQYF
size: NA; D: TRBD1; V: TRBV29-1; J: TRBJ1-1; DNA: TGCAGCGTTGAAGGGACAGGGGGGATGAACACTGAAGCTTTCTTT; CDR3: CSVEGTGGMNTEAFF
size: NA; D: NA; V: TRBV7-8; J: TRBJ2-3; DNA: TGTGCCAGCAGCGCCTTAGTAGGCACAGATACGCAGTATTTT; CDR3: CASSALVGTDTQYF
size: NA; D: TRBD1; V: TRBV25-1; J: TRBJ1-5; DNA: TGTGCCAGCAGTGCGACAGGGAGGAATCAGCCCCAGCATTTT; CDR3: CASSATGRNQPQHF
size: few; D: NA; V: TRBV9; J: TRBJ2-7; DNA: TGTGCCAGCAGCGTGGACGGCTACGAGCAGTACTTC; CDR3: CASSVDGYEQYF
size: NA; D: TRBD1; V: TRBV27; J: TRBJ2-1; DNA: TGTGCCAGTTGGGACAGGGTGGATGAGCAGTTCTTC; CDR3: CASWDRVDEQFF
size: NA; D: TRBD1; V: TRBV5-4; J: TRBJ2-1; DNA: TGTGCCAGCAGCTTGTGGGACAGGGCTCCCTACAATGAGCAGTTCTTC; CDR3: CASSLWDRAPYNEQFF
size: few; D: NA; V: TRBV7-2; J: TRBJ1-1; DNA: TGTGCCAGCAGCTTTCGACACAACATGAACACTGAAGCTTTCTTT; CDR3: CASSFRHNMNTEAFF
size: few; D: TRBD2; V: TRBV4-1; J: TRBJ2-3; DNA: TGCGCCAGCAGCCAGGCCACTAGCGGCCTCACAGATACGCAGTATTTT; CDR3: CASSQATSGLTDTQYF
size: few; D: NA; V: TRBV6-5; J: TRBJ2-5; DNA: TGTGCCAGCAGTCTGGGACTCCCGGCCACCGAGACCCAGTACTTC; CDR3: CASSLGLPATETQYF
size: few; D: TRBD2; V: TRBV10-3; J: TRBJ2-5; DNA: TGTGCCATCGGGGGGACTAGCGGTAAAGAGACCCAGTACTTC; CDR3: CAIGGTSGKETQYF
size: few; D: NA; V: TRBV7-2; J: TRBJ2-7; DNA: TGTGCCAGCAGCTTAACAGACTCCTACGAGCAGTACTTC; CDR3: CASSLTDSYEQYF
size: few; D: NA; V: TRBV30; J: TRBJ2-7; DNA: TGTGCCTGGAGTGTAGGTAGAGGGGAGCAGTACTTC; CDR3: CAWSVGRGEQYF
size: NA; D: TRBD1; V: TRBV18; J: TRBJ1-1; DNA: TGTGCCAGCTCACCGGGGACAGGGTCATTACTCTCTGAAGCTTTCTTT; CDR3: CASSPGTGSLLSEAFF
size: few; D: NA; V: TRBV4-3; J: TRBJ2-6; DNA: TGCGCCAGCAGCCAAGTTGGGACCGGGGCCAACGTCCTGACTTTC; CDR3: CASSQVGTGANVLTF
size: NA; D: NA; V: TRBV7-2; J: TRBJ2-4; DNA: TGTGCCAGCAGCTTATTACAAAACATTCAGTACTTC; CDR3: CASSLLQNIQYF
size: NA; D: TRBD2; V: TRBV7-2; J: TRBJ2-7; DNA: TGTGCCAGCAGTTCTACTAGCGGGAGGTGGTACGAGCAGTACTTC; CDR3: CASSSTSGRWYEQYF